The 15 T cell receptor beta chains reported below all come from one sample, sequenced in a study of blood T cells in healthy people across ages. A J-beta primer mix and a sample-barcoded 5' primer were used in a second PCR of roughly 6 to 12 cycles. TCRdb reanalysed the 5' RACE reads using MiXCR and keeps one entry per CDR3 protein. The sample includes around 1.5 million distinct CDR3 sequences, approximately 38% of them seen just once. Sequenced input: blood. Every receptor here comes from a woman in her late teens or twenties in good health.

This CDR3 reads CASSPNFAQDPEFF. CDR3 sequence (DNA): TGTGCCAGCTCACCAAATTTTGCGCAGGACCCCGAGTTCTTC. The V gene is TRBV18, the J gene TRBJ2-1; D gene ambiguous. V gave up 2 bases and J gave up 14 bases, with 19 bases separating them. The germline V gene has CDR1 KGHSH and CDR2 LQKENI. There are 14 residues in the CDR3.

Note on this clonotype: The junction does not match germline at one end; this may be a read error. V usage is TRBV2 and J usage is TRBJ2-4, with D maybe TRBD2 (6 bases). CDR3 length: 18 residues. Per germline, CDR1 SNHLY and CDR2 FYNNEI. The CDR3 sequence is CASSSRWGGSLAKNSQYF. CDR3 bases: TGTGCCAGCAGTAGCCGGTGGGGAGGATCCCTAGCCAAAAACAGTCAGTACTTC.

This sequence joins TRBV19 and TRBJ2-4; D might be TRBD1 (6 bases). The J call may be faulty, since TRBJ2-7 better matches the DNA end. The CDR3 totals 12 residues. Germline assignment: CDR1 LNHDA and CDR2 SQIVND (reference sequence). The CDR3 DNA reads as TGTGCCAGTAGTACGGACAGCAACGAGCAGTACTTC. Translating it yields CASSTDSNEQYF.

In this sample, this clonotype turned up a few times. This chain joins TRBV29-1 and TRBJ1-2; no clear D. Trimming stripped 1 base from V and 3 bases from J, with 9 bases between. This CDR3 region has 13 residues. Germline CDR1 reads SQVTM; CDR2 reads ANQGSEA. CDR3 sequence: CSVEVGVYYGYTF. In DNA form, the CDR3 reads TGCAGCGTTGAAGTGGGAGTATACTATGGCTACACCTTC.

There are a few counts of this clonotype. J is TRBJ2-5 and V is TRBV12-3 or TRBV12-4; tentative D call: TRBD2 (5 bases). The CDR3 has 14 residues. Trimming shortened V by 6 bases and J by 4 bases, and 15 bases separated the two germline ends. This CDR3 reads CASRRSGLGETQYF. As DNA, the CDR3 is TGTGCCAGCAGGCGTTCGGGGTTAGGAGAGACCCAGTACTTC.

This clonotype was recorded once. The chain uses TRBV7-9 and TRBJ2-2; 8 nucleotides align to TRBD1. The V gene end was trimmed by 8 bases and the J gene end by 0 bases; junction bases not matched to a gene: 11. Per the germline V gene, CDR1 is SEHNR and CDR2 is FQNEAQ (reference sequence). This CDR3 region has 17 residues. The CDR3 loop reads CASGRDRKTSNTGELFF. CDR3 nucleotides: TGTGCCAGCGGACGGGACAGGAAGACATCGAACACCGGGGAGCTGTTTTTT.

V and J are TRBV4-1 and TRBJ2-7, with TRBD1 as a possible D gene (6 bases). Germline V CDR1 and CDR2: MGHRA, YSYEKL. V lost 4 bases and J 3 bases, leaving 10 bases between the germline ends. The CDR3 runs to 13 residues. The CDR3 DNA sequence: TGCGCCAGCAGCCCCAGGACAGACTACGAGCAGTACTTC. It yields the protein CASSPRTDYEQYF.

Remarks on this clonotype: A read error is possible here, since a much larger clone lies one base away. This chain joins TRBV2 and TRBJ2-7; a weak D match, TRBD2 (5 bases). The CDR3 totals 12 residues. The germline V gene has CDR1 SNHLY and CDR2 FYNNEI. The CDR3 sequence: CASRSSSYEQCF. The DNA of the CDR3 is TGTGCCAGCAGGTCTAGCTCCTACGAGCAGTGCTTC.

The genes are TRBV18 and TRBJ1-1, with no clear D. V was trimmed by 3 bases and J by 3 bases, leaving 8 bases between them. This CDR3 comprises 13 residues. CDR1 and CDR2 from the germline V gene are KGHSH and LQKENI. This CDR3 reads CASSPASDTEAFF. The CDR3 DNA is TGTGCCAGCTCACCTGCGTCGGACACTGAAGCTTTCTTT.

The chain couples TRBV10-3 to TRBJ1-2; TRBD1 matches at 7 bases. With V trimmed by 3 bases and J by 7 bases, 2 bases remained unmatched. CDR1 and CDR2 (germline): ENHRY, SYGVKD. The length of the CDR3 is 12 residues. The CDR3 sequence: CAISEGGAGYTF. CDR3 in DNA: TGTGCCATCAGTGAAGGGGGCGCTGGCTACACCTTC.

The sample holds a few counts of this clonotype. The chain links TRBV10-3 to TRBJ2-1; 11 bases are a match to TRBD2. Germline V gene lookup returns CDR1 ENHRY and CDR2 SYGVKD. The CDR3 sequence is 17 residues long. V gave up 6 bases and J gave up 5 bases; unmatched junction bases: 12. The DNA for the CDR3 is TGTGCCATCAGCCGCCCTATGACTAGCGGGATAGACAATGAGCAGTTCTTC. Its protein is CAISRPMTSGIDNEQFF.

This clonotype was observed once. The chain carries TRBV25-1 and TRBJ1-6, with a tentative D call TRBD1 (5 bases). The length of the CDR3 is 19 residues. V was shortened by 4 bases and J by 0 bases, with 19 bases between the two germline ends. Germline V gives CDR1 MGHDK, CDR2 SYGVNS. CDR3 residues: CASSGRRGELSSYNSPLHF. Here the CDR3 DNA reads TGTGCCAGCAGTGGTCGGCGGGGGGAACTCAGCTCCTATAATTCACCCCTCCACTTT.

The gene calls are TRBV6-5 and TRBJ2-6, with no clear D. The length of the CDR3 is 18 residues. The V gene lost 0 bases and the J gene lost 4 bases, with 16 bases spanning the gap. Looked up from germline, CDR1 is MNHEY and CDR2 is SVGAGI. The CDR3 coding sequence is TGTGCCAGCAGTTACTCGGCTGCCGGGCTTTCCGGGGCCAACGTCCTGACTTTC. Residues: CASSYSAAGLSGANVLTF.

The CDR3 DNA sequence: TGCAGTGGAGAGAAGGGGCATATGGAAACTGAAGCTTTCTTT. It is translated as CSGEKGHMETEAFF. The chain couples TRBV20-1 to TRBJ1-1, with D possibly TRBD1 on 5 matching bases. Per germline, CDR1 DFQATT and CDR2 SNEGSKA (reference sequence). CDR3 length: 14 residues. Trimming removed 7 bases from V and 5 bases from J, with 20 bases in between.

CDR3 amino acids: CASSEFLAAHNEQYF. DNA for the CDR3: TGTGCCAGCAGTGAATTCCTAGCGGCCCACAATGAGCAGTACTTC. The chain employs TRBV6-1 and TRBJ2-5; 7 nucleotides match TRBD2. The CDR3 spans 15 residues. CDR1 and CDR2 (germline): MNHNS, SASEGT. The J segment lost 11 bases and the V segment lost 2 bases, leaving 14 bases of the junction unmatched.